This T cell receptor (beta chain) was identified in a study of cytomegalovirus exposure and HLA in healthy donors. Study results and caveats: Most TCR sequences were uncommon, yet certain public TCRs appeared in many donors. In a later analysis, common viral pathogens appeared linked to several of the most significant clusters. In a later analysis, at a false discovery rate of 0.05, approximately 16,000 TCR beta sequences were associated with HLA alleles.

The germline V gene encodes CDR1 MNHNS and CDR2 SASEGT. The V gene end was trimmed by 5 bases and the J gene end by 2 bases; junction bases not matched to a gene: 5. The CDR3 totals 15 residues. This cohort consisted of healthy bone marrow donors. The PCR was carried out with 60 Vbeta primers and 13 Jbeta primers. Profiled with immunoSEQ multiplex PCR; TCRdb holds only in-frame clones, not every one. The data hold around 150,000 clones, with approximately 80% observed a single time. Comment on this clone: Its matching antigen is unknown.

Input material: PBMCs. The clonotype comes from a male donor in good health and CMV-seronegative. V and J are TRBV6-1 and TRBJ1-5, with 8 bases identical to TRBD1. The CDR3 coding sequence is TGTGCCAGCAGTTCACAGGGGGAGGGCAATCAGCCCCAGCATTTT. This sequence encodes CASSSQGEGNQPQHF.